This T cell receptor (beta chain) was found in a study of T cell changes during pregnancy in multiple sclerosis. In this sample, this clone turned up a few times. Produced via immunoSEQ multiplex PCR; TCRdb's table is partial and in-frame only. The sample contains fewer than 70,000 clones, under 95% of which appear only once. V was shortened by 0 bases and J by 0 bases, with 6 bases between the two germline ends. CDR1 is SGHTA and CDR2 is FQGNSA in the germline V gene. CDR3 length equals 15 residues. Here the sequenced sample was peripheral blood, taken in the third trimester of pregnancy. The sequence derives from a female donor with multiple sclerosis, enrolled in a pregnancy study. The rearrangement joins TRBV7-2 to TRBJ2-1; weak D call: TRBD2 (5 bases). CDR3 protein: CASSLAGLSYNEQFF. CDR3 sequence (DNA): TGTGCCAGCAGCTTAGCCGGACTCTCCTACAATGAGCAGTTCTTC.